This entry lists 10 T cell receptor beta chains sequenced from one sample in a study of OX40 agonist ivuxolimab in advanced cancers. The repertoire was sequenced with immunoSEQ multiplex PCR; TCRdb's copy has only in-frame clones and lacks some. Here the sample spans about 80,000 clones, around 86% being singletons. The source was CD4+ or CD8+ T cells sorted from blood, collected in a trial of the OX40 agonist ivuxolimab. All receptors derive from an adult with an advanced solid tumor such as melanoma, head and neck, liver or kidney cancer.

The V gene is TRBV5-8, the J gene TRBJ2-7; D is unresolved. Trimming took 4 bases from V and 3 from J, leaving 11 bases between them. This CDR3 is 13 amino acids long. Germline V gene data show CDR1 as SGHTS and CDR2 as YDEGEE. The CDR3 DNA reads as TGTGCCAGCAGCCTAACCATTGGCTACGAGCAGTACTTC. Translation: CASSLTIGYEQYF.

V gene TRBV7-8 combines with J gene TRBJ2-6; 12 positions agree with TRBD1. This CDR3 comprises 17 residues. Germline V gives CDR1 SGHVS, CDR2 FQNEAQ. Trimming took 5 bases from V and 3 from J; bases not matched to a gene: 5. Here the CDR3 DNA reads TGTGCCAGCAGCAGAGGGACAGGGGGCGGTGGGGCCAACGTCCTGACTTTC. Translating it yields CASSRGTGGGGANVLTF.

This clone appeared a few times. This rearrangement joins TRBV6-5 to TRBJ2-7; the D gene is possibly TRBD2 (7 bases). From germline, CDR1 is MNHEY and CDR2 SVGAGI. The CDR3 covers 13 residues. Trimming shortened V by 2 bases and J by 9 bases, and 14 bases separated the two germline ends. The CDR3 DNA sequence: TGTGCCAGCAGTTACGGGGGGGCCCTTGTGCAGTACTTC. Translated: CASSYGGALVQYF.

This chain joins TRBV5-6 and TRBJ1-5, with 9 bases matching TRBD1. V gave up 2 bases and J gave up 5 bases; unmatched junction bases: 5. From germline, CDR1 is SGHDT and CDR2 YYEEEE. The CDR3 is 15 residues long. The CDR3 DNA reads TGTGCCAGCAGCTTACAGGGGGCGCGTGATCAGCCCCAGCATTTT. Translated, it gives CASSLQGARDQPQHF.

The V and J genes are TRBV7-9 and TRBJ1-1; D is perhaps TRBD1 (5 bases). Trimming removed 1 base at V and 11 bases at J, with 20 bases between. Looked up from germline, CDR1 is SEHNR and CDR2 is FQNEAQ (reference sequence). The CDR3 sequence is 15 residues long. The CDR3 spells CASSLEEGRTVGAFF. DNA for the CDR3: TGTGCCAGCAGCTTAGAAGAGGGGAGAACTGTAGGCGCTTTCTTT.

The CDR3 sequence: CASSSPGQGSEQYF. The CDR3 DNA follows: TGTGCCAGCAGCAGCCCGGGACAGGGGTCCGAGCAGTACTTC. The J gene is TRBJ2-7, the V gene TRBV5-4; 10 nucleotides line up with TRBD1. Germline CDR1 reads SGHNT; CDR2 reads YYREEE (reference sequence). The CDR3 loop spans 14 amino acids. V trimming: 4 bases; J trimming: 6 bases; junction bases outside the gene matches: 7.

The chain has TRBV14 and TRBJ2-2; D gene uncertain. The CDR3 has 13 residues. Trimming shortened V by 4 bases and J by 6 bases, and 9 bases separated the two germline ends. Germline V gives CDR1 SGHDN, CDR2 FVKESK. The CDR3 bases are TGTGCCAGCAGCCGGGAAGTGTCCGGGGAGCTGTTTTTT. Protein: CASSREVSGELFF.

This clone has a handful of counts. V is TRBV5-5 and J is TRBJ2-1; D gene uncertain. This CDR3 is built from 9 residues. Trimming took off 8 bases at V and 7 bases at J, with 4 bases between the two ends. Germline V gives CDR1 SGHKS, CDR2 YYEKEE (reference sequence). The CDR3 nucleotides are TGTGCCAGGCCGAATGAGCAGTTCTTC. Translating gives CARPNEQFF.

The chain has TRBV6-5 and TRBJ1-1; D remains unclear. The V and J ends lost 0 bases and 3 bases respectively, with 5 bases between them. Germline values: CDR1 MNHEY, CDR2 SVGAGI. The CDR3 length is 13 residues. CDR3 sequence (DNA): TGTGCCAGCAGTTACTCGAAGTACACTGAAGCTTTCTTT. Amino acids: CASSYSKYTEAFF.

The CDR3 region has the DNA TGTGCCAGCTCACCACAAAGCACCGGAAACACTGAAGCTTTCTTT. Translating it yields CASSPQSTGNTEAFF. The gene calls are TRBV18 and TRBJ1-1; D unclear. The CDR3 runs 15 residues. CDR1 and CDR2 from the germline V gene are KGHSH and LQKENI. With 1 base removed from V and 2 bases from J, the gap between germline ends came to 11 bases.